This TCR beta chain is drawn from a study of human T cells and chemical hapten exposure. At the level of the study: Small differences in pooled library volume mainly drove the variation in TCR yields per sample. Study-level points and caveats: TCRs at a frequency above 1 in 1000 stayed unchanged with DPC sensitization.

This CDR3 contains 16 residues. Germline V gene data show CDR1 as LGHDT and CDR2 as YNNKEL (reference sequence). Trimming shortened V by 4 bases and J by 2 bases, and 15 bases separated the two germline ends. As to this clonotype: Its antigen is as yet unknown.

TCRdb processed the RACE reads anew with MiXCR; each CDR3 protein has one entry. The sample includes under 200,000 distinct CDR3 sequences, about 14% of them seen just once. Noted time point: patch test 1, 2 weeks after DPC sensitization. Treatment noted: therapeutic diphenylcyclopropenone sensitization with weekly scalp DPC. Each donor was an alopecia patient between 18 and 70 years of age who qualified for DPC. Extraction yielded total RNA from whole blood (unfractionated). V usage is TRBV3-1 and J usage is TRBJ2-1, with D uncertain. Sequencing was performed on whole blood, taken in connection with sensitization to the hapten diphenylcyclopropenone (DPC). This TCR derives from a woman aged 25 to 39 with alopecia areata. Some clones in this sample may be carry-over from other donors' samples. As DNA, the CDR3 is TGTGCCAGCAGCCCCGATTTATATGGGGCCTACAATGAGCAGTTCTTC. Its protein is CASSPDLYGAYNEQFF.